This T cell receptor beta chain is from a study of blood T cell repertoires in COVID-19. Study-level background: Spain, Italy and the United States supplied samples that represented acute and convalescent COVID-19. Sources were T cells, B-cell-depleted T cells, or PBMCs; the material itself was cDNA or gDNA.

Source study methods: Cell counts per sample came from amplifying reference gene primers. Assay: immunoSEQ multiplex PCR; the TCRdb copy retains only in-frame clones and omits some. V and J calls and clone size are as listed in that table; D and trimming were resolved from the DNA. The sample includes roughly 8,600 clones, less than 85% of them seen just once. Specimen: peripheral blood. The sequence was obtained from a human donor with active COVID-19. The donor label of this sample is uncertain.

The DNA of the CDR3 is TGCAGCGTTGAAACCGGGGTGGGGACAGGGGGCTACGAGCAGTACTTC. It is translated as CSVETGVGTGGYEQYF. This sequence joins TRBV29-1 and TRBJ2-7; 11 positions match TRBD1. Germline V lookup: CDR1 SQVTM, CDR2 ANQGSEA. The CDR3 has 16 amino acids. With 2 bases clipped from V and 3 bases from J, the junction kept 9 bases outside the gene matches.